This TCR beta chain was recorded in a study of blood T cell repertoires in COVID-19. Study information: Donors in the United States, Italy and Spain gave samples during acute or convalescent COVID-19. Nucleic acid was either cDNA or gDNA, and it came from T cells, B-cell-depleted T cells, or PBMCs.

The CDR3 runs to 14 residues. Trimming removed 1 base at V and 3 bases at J, with 6 bases between. The germline V gene encodes CDR1 MGHRA and CDR2 YSYEKL. The authors' processing: Estimated nucleated cell counts came from reference gene primer amplification. Sequenced by immunoSEQ multiplex PCR; TCRdb stores in-frame clones only, minus some. V and J calls and clone size come straight from that table; D and trimming were deduced from the DNA. The sample holds around 81,000 clones, approximately 80% seen once. Sequencing used peripheral blood. The chain couples TRBV4-1 to TRBJ2-2; D unclear. This clonotype was obtained from a human donor in a cohort sampled during active COVID-19. DNA for the CDR3: TGCGCCAGCAGCCAAGTTGGAGACACCGGGGAGCTGTTTTTT. Protein product: CASSQVGDTGELFF.